These T cell receptor beta chains were read from a single sample in a study of blood T cell repertoires in COVID-19. TCRdb's copy holds only in-frame clones and misses some; the assay was immunoSEQ multiplex PCR. The sample gives 250,000 to 350,000 clones, 88% of which show up once; about 1% is in the top ten. The source material was PBMCs or T cells enriched from blood (not recorded which). The receptors stem from a woman in her 30s who had recovered from COVID-19. Both conserved end residues are part of each CDR3. A D gene is named only where the DNA matches it firmly. The listing skips clone size in some rows; elsewhere it reads once, few, many or a size class.

abundance,j_gene,d_gene,v_gene,CDR3nt,CDR3aa
-,TRBJ2-7,-,TRBV14,TGTGCCAGCAGCATGACTTACGAGCAGTACTTC,CASSMTYEQYF
once,TRBJ1-5,-,TRBV27,TGTGCCAGCAGCGCAGGGACTGGTGCGCAGCCCCAGCATTTT,CASSAGTGAQPQHF
-,TRBJ1-1,-,TRBV18,TGTGCCAGCTCACCATTCCCAGGGGTTCGGGCTGCGGCTTTCTTT,CASSPFPGVRAAAFF
-,TRBJ1-1,-,TRBV21-1,TGTGCCAGCAGCAAAGCGCGGACTTTCTTT,CASSKARTFF
few,TRBJ1-2,TRBD1,TRBV18,TGTGCCAGCTCACCCACAGGGGGAGACTATGGCTACACCTTC,CASSPTGGDYGYTF
-,TRBJ1-3,-,TRBV18,TGTGCCAGCTCCCGTCTTAAAGAGCACTCTGGAAACACCATATATTTT,CASSRLKEHSGNTIYF
-,TRBJ2-1,-,TRBV7-3,TGTGCCAGCAGCTTAGGGGGGGCGGCTGAGCAGTTCTTC,CASSLGGAAEQFF
once,TRBJ2-1,TRBD1,TRBV5-4,TGTGCCAGCAGCGCACGACAGGGCGCCTACAATGAGCAGTTCTTC,CASSARQGAYNEQFF
-,TRBJ1-2,TRBD1,TRBV19,TGTGCCAGTAAGGCCCCGGGACAGGGGAACATATATGGCTACACCTTC,CASKAPGQGNIYGYTF
-,TRBJ1-4,-,TRBV4-1,TGCGCCAGCAGCCAAGAATTACAGGCAACTAATGAAAAACTGTTTTTT,CASSQELQATNEKLFF
-,TRBJ2-3,-,TRBV3-1/TRBV3-2,TGTGCCAGCAGCCAAGTTTTTTCTCGCGGGAAGGTCGAGGATACGCAGTATTTT,CASSQVFSRGKVEDTQYF
-,TRBJ1-2,-,TRBV11-2,TGTGCCAGCAGCTTAGATCGGACAGTCTCTGGCTACACCTTC,CASSLDRTVSGYTF
-,TRBJ1-1,TRBD1,TRBV7-9,TGTGCCAGCAGCTTCCTGACAGGGGGCACTGAAGCTTTCTTT,CASSFLTGGTEAFF
-,TRBJ2-7,-,TRBV27,TGTGCCAGCAGTCCGACCCTACCGACAGAACTGGTCCTGGAGCAGTACTTC,CASSPTLPTELVLEQYF
-,TRBJ2-5,TRBD1,TRBV7-2,TGTGCCAGCAGCTTTGCTACAGGGGTGGAGACCCAGTACTTC,CASSFATGVETQYF
once,TRBJ2-7,TRBD1,TRBV27,TGTGCCAGCAGTTTATCGAGCCCCCCAGGGGGCGCCTACGAGCAGTACTTC,CASSLSSPPGGAYEQYF
-,TRBJ1-1,TRBD1,TRBV9,TGTGCCAGCAGCCCCCGGGACAGCCGTGAAGCTTTCTTT,CASSPRDSREAFF
-,TRBJ2-7,-,TRBV28,TGTGCCGAGATTCTGACAGGCTGGAATTACGAGCAGTACTTC,CAEILTGWNYEQYF
-,TRBJ2-5,TRBD1,TRBV28,TGTGCCAGCAGTTTCCGGGACAGAAAACCCCCAGCGGCCCAGTACTTC,CASSFRDRKPPAAQYF
-,TRBJ2-7,TRBD2,TRBV3-1/TRBV3-2,TGTGCCAGCAGCCAAGGACTAGCAAGCTACGAGCAGTACTTC,CASSQGLASYEQYF
once,TRBJ1-4,-,TRBV15,TGTGCCACCAGCAGAGATTGGCGGGGGGCAGGTGAAAAACTGTTTTTT,CATSRDWRGAGEKLFF
once,TRBJ2-1,TRBD2,TRBV2,TGTGTCGGCGGGCGGGAGGCTTTTTCCTACAATGAGCAGTTCTTC,CVGGREAFSYNEQFF
once,TRBJ1-2,-,TRBV28,TGTGCCAGCAGTTTCTTCGCGGGATTTGATGGCTACACCTTC,CASSFFAGFDGYTF
-,TRBJ2-1,-,TRBV28,TGTGCCAGCAGTTCATACAGGGCCCATGAGCAGTTCTTC,CASSSYRAHEQFF
-,TRBJ2-7,TRBD1,TRBV28,TGTGCCAGCAGATATAATACCGGGACAGGGGTCCACGAGCAGTACTTC,CASRYNTGTGVHEQYF
-,TRBJ1-6,TRBD1,TRBV7-2,TGTGCCAGCAGCCACGCGGACAGGGGAAATTCACCCCTCCACTTT,CASSHADRGNSPLHF
-,TRBJ1-5,-,TRBV28,TGTGCCAGCAGTTCGGCGGCGTTGGGCAATCAGCCCCAGCATTTT,CASSSAALGNQPQHF
-,TRBJ2-2,-,TRBV12-1,TGTGCCAGCAGCTTCCGACAGGCAAACACCGGGGAGCTGTTTTTT,CASSFRQANTGELFF
-,TRBJ2-7,TRBD2,TRBV5-1,TGCGCCAGCAGCTTCCCAACTAGCGGGGGGACCTACGAGCAGTACTTC,CASSFPTSGGTYEQYF